This TCR beta chain was recovered during a study of blood T cell repertoires in COVID-19. Study overall: The United States, Italy and Spain supplied acute and convalescent COVID-19 samples. PBMCs, B-cell-depleted T cells, or T cells provided the cDNA or gDNA that made up the material.

Per the authors' pipeline: The authors estimated nucleated cell counts from reference gene primer amplification. Measured with immunoSEQ multiplex PCR; TCRdb has only the in-frame clones, and not every one. The DNA was the basis for D and trimming; V, J and clone size are from that table. Among 90,000 to 100,000 clones, roughly 80% were seen once, and the ten largest hold approximately 11%. Unmatched junction bases numbered 8, after V lost 4 bases and J lost 4 bases. Germline lookup yields CDR1 MDHEN and CDR2 SYDVKM. This CDR3 is 16 amino acids long. The chain has TRBV28 and TRBJ2-5; the match to TRBD1 covers 11 bases. The receptor's source is an elderly woman with acute or convalescent COVID-19. Sequencing was carried out using peripheral blood. As DNA, the CDR3 is TGTGCCAGCAGTTCAGTGGACAGGGGGCGTGGAGAGACCCAGTACTTC. The encoded protein is CASSSVDRGRGETQYF.